The 3 T cell receptor beta chains in this list originate from one sample, sequenced in a study of T cells expressing NK-cell markers. For each CDR3 protein, TCRdb gives one entry from its re-call of the 5' RACE reads, without DNA. This listing includes 550,000 to 600,000 distinct CDR3 sequences. Specimen: blood T cells: a sorted CD56 or NKG2C T cell subset, CD4+ or CD8+ T cells, or bulk PBMC T cells (not recorded which). Source of these receptors: a man younger than 30 in good health.

The gene calls are TRBV7-8 and TRBJ1-3; there is no DNA to check the TCRdb D call of TRBD1. Germline CDR1 is SGHVS and CDR2 is FQNEAQ. The CDR3 runs to 17 residues. The CDR3 here is CASSLATGKISGNTIYF.

V is TRBV7-2 and J is TRBJ2-7; TCRdb's assignment of TRBD1 cannot be checked, as there is no DNA. Germline CDR1 SGHTA, CDR2 FQGNSA. The CDR3 runs 16 residues. The CDR3 reads CASSQTRTGRVSEQYF.

J is TRBJ2-2 and V is TRBV29-1; TCRdb reports TRBD2, a call that lacks DNA to check it against. CDR1 SQVTM and CDR2 ANQGSEA come from the germline V gene. The CDR3 runs to 18 residues. The CDR3 loop reads CSVVLTGAGDSNTGELFF.